This T cell receptor beta chain stems from a study of T cells in Graves' hyperthyroidism and ophthalmopathy. The CDR3 regions of TCR beta were amplified from RNA transcripts. When the TCR CDR3 underwent first-round RT-PCR, the HTBI primer set was used. TCRdb reanalysed the multiplex PCR reads using MiXCR and keeps one entry per CDR3 protein. The repertoire holds approximately 710,000 distinct CDR3 sequences, with 17% as singletons. In its sample, this clonotype was seen a few times. The antigen is undetermined. Whole-study results and caveats: From stable hyperthyroidism, ophthalmopathy was set apart by a 13 V-J model. The model foresaw ophthalmopathy a median around 6.8 months prior to onset.

Reasons for excluding patients were uncontrolled infection, other autoimmune disease, pregnancy or lactation. The clonotype was recovered from a man aged 50-59 years with Graves' hyperthyroidism. The sequenced sample consisted of blood.

DNA for the CDR3: TGTGCCTGGAGAGGGTACTCGGTTTCCTACAATGAGCAGTTCTTC. Its translation: CAWRGYSVSYNEQFF. V gene TRBV30 combines with J gene TRBJ2-1, with unresolved D. The ends were cut back, 3 bases at V and 1 base at J, with 13 bases in the middle. Germline-derived CDR1 and CDR2 are GTSNPN and SVGIG (reference sequence). The CDR3 loop spans 15 amino acids.